These 30 T cell receptor beta chains were all obtained from the same sample, sequenced in a study of cytomegalovirus exposure and HLA in healthy donors. Researchers ran the PCR with 60 Vbeta and 13 Jbeta primers. Clones were read by immunoSEQ multiplex PCR, and TCRdb kept only the in-frame ones, dropping some. The sample shows about 130,000 clones, 72% of them seen only once. Sequenced: PBMCs. The receptors were gathered from a young man in good health and CMV-seronegative.

V gene TRBV19 combines with J gene TRBJ1-1, with unresolved D. Germline values: CDR1 LNHDA, CDR2 SQIVND (reference sequence). The CDR3 spans 16 residues. Deletions cut 2 bases from V and 2 bases from J, with 15 bases between. CDR3 residues: CASSISEDSVNTEAFF. For the CDR3, the DNA is TGTGCCAGTAGTATATCCGAGGATTCGGTCAACACTGAAGCTTTCTTT.

The chain is built from TRBV5-5 and TRBJ2-5, with TRBD2 matching over 9 bases. Germline CDR1 and CDR2: SGHKS and YYEKEE (reference sequence). J gave up 4 bases and V 3 bases, and 13 bases lay outside the gene matches. CDR3 length equals 17 residues. CDR3 protein: CASSSRWGGGAGETQYF. The CDR3 bases are TGTGCCAGCAGCTCCCGGTGGGGCGGGGGGGCCGGAGAGACCCAGTACTTC.

This chain joins TRBV4-1 and TRBJ2-7, with a weak D call TRBD1 (5 bases). In germline, CDR1 is MGHRA, CDR2 YSYEKL. The CDR3 extends over 14 amino acids. Trimming removed 1 base from V and 1 base from J, with 8 bases in between. The CDR3 loop reads CASSQGGSSYEQYF. The CDR3 bases are TGCGCCAGCAGCCAAGGGGGCAGTTCCTACGAGCAGTACTTC.

V usage is TRBV7-2 and J usage is TRBJ1-2; a possible D gene is TRBD1 (5 bases). Germline loops: CDR1 SGHTA, CDR2 FQGNSA. V lost 5 bases, J lost 2 bases, and 12 bases lay in between. CDR3 size: 14 residues. CDR3 sequence: CASSPGAGNYGYTF. The CDR3 bases are TGTGCCAGCAGCCCCGGGGCGGGGAACTATGGCTACACCTTC.

This clone was detected a few times. The J gene is TRBJ2-2, the V gene TRBV4-2; D gene uncertain. Germline-derived CDR1 and CDR2 are LGHNA and YNFKEQ. Trimming cost V 4 bases and J 8 bases, with 8 bases left between them. The length of the CDR3 is 12 residues. As DNA, the CDR3 is TGTGCCAGCAGCCTAAATCTAGGGGAGCTGTTTTTT. Encoded protein: CASSLNLGELFF.

This clone was detected only a few times. In DNA form, the CDR3 reads TGTGCCAGCCTTAGGATAACGGATCACAGACCCTGCACCATATATTTT. It specifies CASLRITDHRPCTIYF. The rearrangement links TRBV11-2 to TRBJ1-3, with D hard to call. This CDR3 has 16 amino acids. In germline, CDR1 is SGHAT, CDR2 FQNNGV. V was cut by 8 bases and J by 9 bases, with 26 bases left in between. Variable domain in full (rest from reference TRBV11-2 and TRBJ1-3): EAGVAQSPRYKIIEKRQSVAFWCNPISGHATLYWYQQILGQGPKLLIQFQNNGVVDDSQLPKDRFSAERLKGVDSTLKIQPAKLEDSAVYLCASLRITDHRPCTIYFGEGSWLTVV.

This chain connects TRBV6-6 to TRBJ2-1, with D possibly being TRBD1 (8 bases). V was trimmed by 8 bases and J by 1 base, leaving 15 bases between them. Germline V gene lookup returns CDR1 MNHNY and CDR2 SVGAGI (reference sequence). The CDR3 is 15 amino acids. The CDR3 loop is CASQHRGGSYNEQFF. DNA of the CDR3: TGTGCCAGCCAACACAGGGGGGGGTCCTACAATGAGCAGTTCTTC.

This clone has more than one count but fewer than ten. The genes are TRBV5-1 and TRBJ1-3; D is uncertain. CDR3 size: 15 residues. V lost 4 bases to trimming and J lost 0 bases, with 11 bases between them. Germline assignment: CDR1 SGHRS and CDR2 YFSETQ. The CDR3 region is CASSRGLTSGNTIYF. CDR3 nucleotide sequence: TGCGCCAGCAGCCGAGGACTGACCTCTGGAAACACCATATATTTT.

This clone has just one count. The junction differs from germline at one of its ends, possibly a read error. This sequence joins TRBV5-1 and TRBJ1-3; TRBD1 is a possible D gene (5 bases). CDR3 length equals 14 residues. In germline, CDR1 is SGHRS, CDR2 YFSETQ. Here the CDR3 reads CASSLGRAGNTIYF. For the CDR3, the DNA is TGTGCCAGCAGCTTGGGCAGGGCTGGAAACACCATATATTTT. Combining the CDR3 with reference TRBV5-1 and TRBJ1-3 gives the whole variable domain KAGVTQTPRYLIKTRGQQVTLSCSPISGHRSVSWYQQTPGQGLQFLFEYFSETQRNKGNFPGRFSGRQFSNSRSEMNVSTLELGDSALYLCASSLGRAGNTIYFGEGSWLTVV.

The V and J genes are TRBV6-1 and TRBJ2-5, with a tentative D call TRBD2 (6 bases). The tail of the sequence fits TRBJ2-7 better, so the J call may be wrong. Looked up from germline, CDR1 is MNHNS and CDR2 is SASEGT. This CDR3 comprises 15 residues. CDR3 nucleotide sequence: TGTGCCAGCAGTGAAGCGGCAGGCGGGATCTACGAGCAGTACTTC. It specifies CASSEAAGGIYEQYF.

The chain is built from TRBV30 and TRBJ2-7; possible D gene TRBD2, 7 bases. The germline V gene encodes CDR1 GTSNPN and CDR2 SVGIG (reference sequence). The CDR3 has 17 residues. Trimming left V 4 bases short and J 3 bases short, with 25 bases between. The CDR3 coding sequence is TGTGCCTGGACCCGAGGGGGGGCCCTCCTGGGTTACTACGAGCAGTACTTC. This encodes CAWTRGGALLGYYEQYF.

This clone was detected only a few times. Sequence at one end of the junction differs from germline and may be a read error. V and J are TRBV11-2 and TRBJ2-7, with 7 nucleotides matching TRBD1. CDR1 is SGHAT and CDR2 is FQNNGV in the germline V gene. The length of the CDR3 is 15 residues. The CDR3 nucleotides are TGTGCCAGCAGCTTAGGATCCCCCGGGACAGTGGGCATGAACTTC. Amino acids: CASSLGSPGTVGMNF.

The CDR3 loop reads CASSLRTGQYNEQFF. CDR3 in DNA: TGTGCCAGCAGCCTACGGACAGGGCAATACAATGAGCAGTTCTTC. V gene TRBV7-8 combines with J gene TRBJ2-1; 8 nucleotides align to TRBD1. Unmatched junction bases numbered 7, after V lost 5 bases and J lost 4 bases. The CDR3 totals 15 residues. Germline-derived CDR1 and CDR2 are SGHVS and FQNEAQ.

The gene calls are TRBV5-1 and TRBJ2-5; tentative D call: TRBD2 (7 bases). CDR3 length equals 16 residues. Trimming stripped 4 bases from V and 3 bases from J, with 19 bases between. Looked up from germline, CDR1 is SGHRS and CDR2 is YFSETQ. This CDR3 is CASSRGAGALEETQYF. For the CDR3, the DNA is TGCGCCAGCAGCCGGGGGGCGGGGGCGTTAGAAGAGACCCAGTACTTC.

The chain carries TRBV19 and TRBJ2-5; a possible D gene is TRBD2 (5 bases). Germline V CDR1 and CDR2: LNHDA, SQIVND (reference sequence). The CDR3 has 15 amino acids. V shed 1 base and J shed 10 bases, with 19 bases lying between them. CDR3 region: CASSIVGRRILDQYF. The CDR3 DNA reads as TGTGCCAGTAGTATAGTCGGCAGGAGGATCTTGGACCAGTACTTC.

The rearrangement links TRBV19 to TRBJ1-2, with a weak D call TRBD1 (5 bases). Germline CDR1 and CDR2: LNHDA and SQIVND (reference sequence). The V and J ends lost 7 bases and 0 bases respectively, with 18 bases between them. The CDR3 totals 16 residues. The CDR3 reads CASISREATANYGYTF. The CDR3 DNA reads as TGTGCCAGTATCTCCCGAGAAGCGACAGCTAACTATGGCTACACCTTC.

The J gene is TRBJ2-1, the V gene TRBV5-1, with TRBD1 identical over 7 bases. V was pared by 5 bases and J by 4 bases, with 6 bases of the junction left unmatched. Germline-derived CDR1 and CDR2 are SGHRS and YFSETQ. The CDR3 loop spans 14 amino acids. CDR3 DNA: TGCGCCAGCAGGCACCGACAGGGATACAATGAGCAGTTCTTC. Translated: CASRHRQGYNEQFF.

The chain joins TRBV6-5 to TRBJ2-3; D unclear. The CDR3 covers 14 residues. CDR1 is MNHEY, CDR2 SVGAGI, per germline. Trimming took off 0 bases at V and 6 bases at J, with 10 bases between the two ends. The CDR3 DNA follows: TGTGCCAGCAGTTACTCGGCCCTAGGCGATACGCAGTATTTT. It translates to CASSYSALGDTQYF.

This clone was seen just once. The chain couples TRBV7-2 to TRBJ2-4, with a weak D call TRBD2 (7 bases). CDR3 length equals 14 residues. Germline values: CDR1 SGHTA, CDR2 FQGNSA. Trimming took off 5 bases at V and 8 bases at J, with 16 bases between the two ends. CDR3: CASSLLGGGHIQYF. As DNA, the CDR3 is TGTGCCAGCAGCCTCCTAGGGGGGGGACACATTCAGTACTTC.

This clone was seen once. V is TRBV5-4 and J is TRBJ1-4; 7 bases line up with TRBD1. Germline loops: CDR1 SGHNT, CDR2 YYREEE (reference sequence). There are 16 residues in the CDR3. J gave up 5 bases and V 3 bases, and 10 bases lay outside the gene matches. The CDR3 spells CASSSAKGQQNEKLFF. DNA of the CDR3: TGTGCCAGCAGCTCCGCGAAGGGACAGCAAAATGAAAAACTGTTTTTT.

The chain carries TRBV29-1 and TRBJ2-7, with no clear D. The V gene lost 4 bases and the J gene lost 0 bases, with 10 bases spanning the gap. CDR3 length: 13 residues. Germline V gene lookup returns CDR1 SQVTM and CDR2 ANQGSEA. CDR3 coding DNA: TGCAGCGTTGCGATCAGAAGCTCCTACGAGCAGTACTTC. Encoded protein: CSVAIRSSYEQYF.

The chain joins TRBV11-2 to TRBJ2-3, with TRBD1 matching 7 bases. Germline loops: CDR1 SGHAT, CDR2 FQNNGV. The CDR3 is made up of 12 amino acids. Trimming at V came to 1 base and at J to 8 bases, leaving 0 bases not matched to a gene. Here the CDR3 DNA reads TGTGCCAGCAGCTTAGCAGGGGGTACGCAGTATTTT. Its translation: CASSLAGGTQYF.

The chain combines TRBV4-2 with TRBJ2-2, with 7 bases aligning to TRBD2. From germline, CDR1 is LGHNA and CDR2 YNFKEQ. The length of the CDR3 is 15 residues. V lost 2 bases to trimming and J lost 3 bases; unmatched junction nucleotides: 3. The CDR3: CASSQRRGDTGELFF. CDR3 sequence (DNA): TGTGCCAGCAGCCAACGTCGGGGGGACACCGGGGAGCTGTTTTTT.

The CDR3 bases are TGTGCCAGCAGCTTATTTGGGGCTCAAGAGACCCAGTACTTC. Translating it yields CASSLFGAQETQYF. The chain couples TRBV7-3 to TRBJ2-5, with D perhaps TRBD1 (5 bases). The CDR3 totals 14 residues. The germline V and J ends were trimmed by 2 bases and 2 bases, with 9 bases remaining between them. Germline values: CDR1 SGHTA, CDR2 FQGTGA.

This clone occurred a few times. The chain links TRBV5-1 to TRBJ2-3; 8 nucleotides match TRBD2. CDR3 length equals 17 residues. CDR1 is SGHRS and CDR2 is YFSETQ in the germline V gene. V shed 6 bases, J shed 0 bases, and the junction held 12 bases outside the gene matches. CDR3 loop: CASTANYRGGSTDTQYF. As DNA, the CDR3 is TGCGCCAGCACCGCAAATTACCGGGGGGGCAGCACAGATACGCAGTATTTT.

The V gene is TRBV4-1, the J gene TRBJ2-3, with 14 nucleotides matching TRBD2. The CDR3 extends over 17 amino acids. Germline values: CDR1 MGHRA, CDR2 YSYEKL. Trimming at V came to 3 bases and at J to 1 base, leaving 3 bases not matched to a gene. The CDR3 DNA reads as TGCGCCAGCAGCCACCTGGGACTAGCGGGGGGCACAGATACGCAGTATTTT. The encoded protein is CASSHLGLAGGTDTQYF.

This clone was found once. V and J are TRBV9 and TRBJ2-3; 11 nucleotides match TRBD2. Trimming removed 3 bases from V and 4 bases from J; junction bases left unmatched: 7. From germline, CDR1 is SGDLS and CDR2 YYNGEE. CDR3 length equals 16 residues. CDR3 sequence (DNA): TGTGCCAGCAGCGCCCGACTAGCGGGGCCGGCAGATACGCAGTATTTT. Protein product: CASSARLAGPADTQYF.

The chain joins TRBV6-1 to TRBJ1-2; weak D call: TRBD1 (5 bases). This CDR3 is 15 amino acids long. Trimming took 8 bases from V and 0 from J, leaving 16 bases between them. Germline values: CDR1 MNHNS, CDR2 SASEGT. The CDR3 coding sequence is TGTGCCAGCCGCTTCCTGACAGCCTCTAACTATGGCTACACCTTC. This gives the protein CASRFLTASNYGYTF.

The V call is TRBV6-1, the J call TRBJ2-7, with 8 bases fitting TRBD1. The germline V gene has CDR1 MNHNS and CDR2 SASEGT. CDR3 length: 15 residues. The V segment lost 6 bases and the J segment 7 bases; nucleotides outside the gene matches: 14. The CDR3 is CASRHRNRGTGEQYF. The CDR3 DNA follows: TGTGCCAGCAGGCACAGGAACAGGGGGACTGGGGAGCAGTACTTC.

The chain couples TRBV9 to TRBJ2-3, with 8 bases lining up with TRBD2. V shed 0 bases and J 4 bases; nucleotides not matched to a gene: 4. The CDR3 is made up of 15 amino acids. Germline-derived CDR1 and CDR2 are SGDLS and YYNGEE. The CDR3 reads CASSVATSGSDTQYF. The CDR3 nucleotides are TGTGCCAGCAGCGTAGCTACTAGCGGATCAGATACGCAGTATTTT. The full variable domain, in which reference TRBV9 and TRBJ2-3 provide the parts outside the CDR3, is DSGVTQTPKHLITATGQRVTLRCSPRSGDLSVYWYQQSLDQGLQFLIQYYNGEERAKGNILERFSAQQFPDLHSELNLSSLELGDSALYFCASSVATSGSDTQYFGPGTRLTVL.